Described below is a single T cell receptor beta chain sequence and its context. Its antigen is not known. The data originate from a study of lymphopenia after photon versus proton radiotherapy. Study-wide points: Post-nadir diversity loss with photons came from oligoclonal expansion, particularly CD8+ Temra cells. Post-nadir TCR diversity decline inversely tracked overall survival among those who died. Under photons, naive T cells and diversity fell while effector/memory populations rose.

The CDR3 has 17 residues. The germline V gene encodes CDR1 SNHLY and CDR2 FYNNEI. Trimming removed 8 bases at V and 3 bases at J, with 23 bases between. Only in-frame clones appear in the TCRdb table, and some are missing; sequencing was by immunoSEQ multiplex PCR. The sample gives more than 80,000 clones, 83% of which show up once; 1.3% to 1.5% is in the top ten. The material sequenced was peripheral blood, taken from a patient treated with proton-based radiotherapy. This chain links TRBV2 with TRBJ1-5; D might be TRBD1 (5 bases). The source of this sequence is a man between 60 and 75 years old with pancreatic cancer. The CDR3 protein is CASELLPSAGHNQPQHF. The CDR3 nucleotides are TGTGCCAGCGAACTCCTGCCCTCGGCAGGACACAATCAGCCCCAGCATTTT.